This TCR beta chain was identified in a study of T cell responses to AZD1222 COVID-19 vaccine. Study-level results: Reportedly, nearly half of unique spike TCRs recognized epitopes outside B.1.351/B.1.1.7 mutations. The study sampled repertoires only after the peak T cell response. Most donors were white British, females outnumbered males, and clonal diversity was possibly underestimated.

Investigators merged groups given second doses at roughly 4 or roughly 12 weeks. Here immunoSEQ multiplex PCR was the method, and the copy in TCRdb shows in-frame clones only, minus some. The data contain about 170,000 clones, roughly 85% of them seen just once; the ten biggest clones take up less than 1.3%. The CDR3 has 13 residues. V was trimmed by 8 bases and J by 3 bases, leaving 11 bases between them. Per the germline V gene, CDR1 is MNHEY and CDR2 is SVGAGI. In regard to this clone: Its antigen is not known.

This TCR derives from an adult who received the AZD1222 COVID-19 vaccine. The sequencing used peripheral blood, collected 28 days after the second AZD1222 dose. The chain combines TRBV6-5 with TRBJ1-5, with D tentatively TRBD1 (5 bases). In DNA, the CDR3 is TGTGCCAGCGGGTGGACATACAATCAGCCCCAGCATTTT. It is translated as CASGWTYNQPQHF.